This passage covers 3 T cell receptor beta chains from one sample sequenced in a study of CD8 T cells in Susac syndrome. Random-hexamer reverse transcription was applied to about 0.45 to 1 ug RNA. One entry per CDR3 protein, called by TCRdb with MiXCR from the immunoSEQ multiplex PCR reads. The table records about 120,000 distinct CDR3 sequences, just under 95% of them present only once. The sequenced sample was CD8+ T cells from PBMCs. Receptors originate from a human donor with Susac syndrome.

This clonotype was seen once. The V call is TRBV7-8, the J call TRBJ1-2; D is ambiguous. V was pared by 5 bases and J by 4 bases, with 14 bases between. Per the germline V gene, CDR1 is SGHVS and CDR2 is FQNEAQ. This CDR3 has 14 residues. The CDR3 protein is CASSPPDRPYGYTF. CDR3 coding DNA: TGTGCCAGCAGCCCCCCAGACCGACCCTATGGCTACACCTTC.

The chain links TRBV6-2 or TRBV6-3 to TRBJ1-5, with 8 positions matching TRBD1. CDR1 MNHEY and CDR2 SVGEGT come from the germline V gene. CDR3 length: 16 residues. With 2 bases clipped from V and 11 bases from J, the junction kept 14 bases outside the gene matches. Here the CDR3 DNA reads TGTGCCAGCAGTTACACGGACAGGGTCCGCTTAGGGGCCCAGCATTTT. Its protein product is CASSYTDRVRLGAQHF.

V gene TRBV5-6 combines with J gene TRBJ1-2; tentative D call: TRBD1 (5 bases). Germline V lookup: CDR1 SGHDT, CDR2 YYEEEE. The CDR3 length is 13 residues. V was pared by 1 base and J by 9 bases, with 13 bases between. In DNA, the CDR3 is TGTGCCAGCAGCTTGCTAGGGGCGGTTAGCTACACCTTC. It translates to CASSLLGAVSYTF.